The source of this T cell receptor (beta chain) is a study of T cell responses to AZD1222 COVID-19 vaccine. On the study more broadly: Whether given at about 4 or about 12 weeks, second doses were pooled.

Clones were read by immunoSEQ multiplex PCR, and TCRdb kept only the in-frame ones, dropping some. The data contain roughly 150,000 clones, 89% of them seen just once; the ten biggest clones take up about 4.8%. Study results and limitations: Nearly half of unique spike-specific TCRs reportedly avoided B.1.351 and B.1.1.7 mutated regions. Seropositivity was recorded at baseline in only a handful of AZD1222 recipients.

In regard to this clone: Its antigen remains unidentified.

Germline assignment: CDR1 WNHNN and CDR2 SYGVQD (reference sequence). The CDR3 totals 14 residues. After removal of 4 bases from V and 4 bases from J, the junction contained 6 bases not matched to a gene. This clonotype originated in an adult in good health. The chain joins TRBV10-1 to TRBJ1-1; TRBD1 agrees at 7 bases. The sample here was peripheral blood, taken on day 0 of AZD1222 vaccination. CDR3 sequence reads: CASSVTGDGTEAFF. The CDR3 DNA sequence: TGCGCCAGCAGTGTTACAGGGGACGGCACTGAAGCTTTCTTT.